The source of this T cell receptor beta chain is a study of blood T cell repertoires in COVID-19. Study context: Sources were T cells, B-cell-depleted T cells, or PBMCs; the material itself was cDNA or gDNA.

Original methodology: Nucleated cell counts were estimated from reference gene primer amplification. The table came from immunoSEQ multiplex PCR; TCRdb's copy has only in-frame clones and leaves some out. That table is the source of V, J and clone size, and D and trimming were worked out from the DNA. This table has 90,000 to 120,000 clones, about 93% appearing once. The ends lost 1 base at V and 10 bases at J; junction bases unmatched: 5. This CDR3 region has 13 residues. CDR1 and CDR2 from the germline V gene are SGHVS and FNYEAQ. The sample comprised peripheral blood. The chain has TRBV7-6 and TRBJ1-1; the match to TRBD1 covers 8 bases. The clonotype originates from a woman under 40 with acute or convalescent COVID-19. CDR3 nucleotide sequence: TGTGCCAGCAGCTTAGGGCAGGGGGCAACAGCTTTCTTT. Protein sequence: CASSLGQGATAFF.